The 8 T cell receptor beta chains below all came from one sample that was sequenced in a study of cytomegalovirus exposure and HLA in healthy donors. It was with 60 Vbeta and 13 Jbeta primers that the PCR ran. Sequencing used immunoSEQ multiplex PCR; TCRdb keeps in-frame clones, though not all of them. The sample records some 150,000 clones, 75% to 80% being singletons. Sequences were obtained from PBMCs. These receptors were collected from a male donor in good health and CMV-seronegative.

This clone turned up a few times. The V and J genes are TRBV7-8 and TRBJ2-3; 7 bases are a match to TRBD1. After removal of 5 bases from V and 5 bases from J, the junction contained 7 bases not matched to a gene. CDR1 is SGHVS and CDR2 is FQNEAQ in the germline V gene. The CDR3 contains 14 residues. In nucleotides, the CDR3 is TGTGCCAGCAGCCCTAGACAGGGCGTAGATACGCAGTATTTT. This codes for CASSPRQGVDTQYF.

The chain is built from TRBV2 and TRBJ1-1; D is perhaps TRBD1 (6 bases). The germline V gene has CDR1 SNHLY and CDR2 FYNNEI. The V end was cut by 8 bases, the J end by 10 bases, with 14 bases between. The CDR3 is 11 residues long. CDR3: CASEGGGRAFF. Here the CDR3 DNA reads TGTGCCAGCGAGGGGGGGGGTCGAGCTTTCTTT.

A remark on this clone: A junction boundary mismatches the germline segment, possibly from a read error. In the same sample, other DNA sequences code for this CDR3. The J gene is TRBJ1-6, the V gene TRBV27; D is undetermined. Germline V gene sequence: CDR1 MNHEY, CDR2 SMNVEV (reference sequence). The CDR3 totals 16 residues. The CDR3 loop is CASSLLGSSYNSPLHF. CDR3 DNA: TGTGCCAGCAGTTTATTAGGGAGCTCCTACAATTCACCCCTCCACTTT.

V and J are TRBV19 and TRBJ2-7; a weak D match, TRBD1 (6 bases). The CDR3 consists of 13 residues. Germline V gene lookup returns CDR1 LNHDA and CDR2 SQIVND (reference sequence). The V end lost 5 bases, the J end lost 2 bases, and 10 bases lay between the germline ends. Here the CDR3 DNA reads TGTGCCAGTAGTTGGCAGGGGACCTACGAGCAGTACTTC. Translation: CASSWQGTYEQYF.

The V and J genes are TRBV4-1 and TRBJ2-1; 8 bases are a match to TRBD2. The V gene end was trimmed by 0 bases and the J gene end by 9 bases; junction bases not matched to a gene: 10. The CDR3 totals 16 residues. The germline CDR1 and CDR2 sequences are MGHRA and YSYEKL. The CDR3 sequence: CASSQDAGGAGSEQFF. CDR3 DNA: TGCGCCAGCAGCCAAGATGCCGGGGGGGCCGGATCTGAGCAGTTCTTC.

As regards this clone: The sample has other DNA sequences that encode this CDR3 too. The CDR3 coding sequence is TGTGCCAGCAGCGTAGGGGGACAGGGATACGAGCAGTACTTC. Translation gives CASSVGGQGYEQYF. The V call is TRBV9, the J call TRBJ2-7, with TRBD1 matching over 9 bases. The length of the CDR3 is 14 residues. Germline values: CDR1 SGDLS, CDR2 YYNGEE. V lost 0 bases, J lost 4 bases, and 2 bases stayed unmatched.

This clone was detected only once. The genes are TRBV13 and TRBJ2-5, with D possibly TRBD1 on 6 matching bases. The CDR3 is 16 residues long. Per germline, CDR1 PRHDT and CDR2 FYEKMQ (reference sequence). V lost 5 bases and J 4 bases, leaving 20 bases between the germline ends. CDR3 nucleotide sequence: TGTGCCAGCAGCCTGGGATGGGGGCCCCTGGGAGAGACCCAGTACTTC. This encodes CASSLGWGPLGETQYF.

This clone was picked up one time. The chain carries TRBV7-2 and TRBJ2-3; D is perhaps TRBD1 (5 bases). Looked up from germline, CDR1 is SGHTA and CDR2 is FQGNSA. The CDR3 has 14 residues. V lost 2 bases to trimming and J lost 5 bases, with 11 bases between them. CDR3 amino acids: CASSLSQGIDTQYF. The CDR3 nucleotides are TGTGCCAGCAGCTTATCCCAGGGAATAGATACGCAGTATTTT.